The 14 T cell receptor beta chains given below trace back to one sample, sequenced in a study of regulatory T cells in long-lasting Graves disease. Time point defined: newly diagnosed GD, antithyroid drugs for less than 3 months. Isolated PBMC RNA provided the starting material for the TCR library. CDR3 regions were amplified by Arm-PCR using iRepertoire HTBI primers to build TCR beta libraries. TCRdb independently ran MiXCR on the multiplex PCR reads; one entry per CDR3 protein. The sample gives under 250,000 distinct CDR3 sequences, just over 20% of which show up once; about 15% is in the top ten. Sequencing used peripheral blood mononuclear cells (PBMCs), obtained at new diagnosis, from a patient treated with antithyroid drugs. These receptor sequences come from a female donor with Graves disease.

This clonotype was recorded at least ten times. The genes are TRBV11-2 and TRBJ2-3, with 12 nucleotides matching TRBD2. This CDR3 is built from 15 residues. Germline CDR1 and CDR2: SGHAT and FQNNGV. V shed 5 bases and J 5 bases; nucleotides not matched to a gene: 5. The CDR3 spells CASSRTSGEGDTQYF. The CDR3 region has the DNA TGTGCCAGCAGCCGGACTAGCGGGGAGGGAGATACGCAGTATTTT.

This clonotype was observed at least ten times. CDR3 sequence: CASSLIVGSRGSYNEQFF. The CDR3 nucleotides are TGTGCCAGCAGCTTGATTGTGGGAAGTCGGGGCTCCTACAATGAGCAGTTCTTC. The rearrangement links TRBV5-5 to TRBJ2-1, with D perhaps matching TRBD2 (5 bases). From germline, CDR1 is SGHKS and CDR2 YYEKEE (reference sequence). V lost 1 base and J lost 0, with 17 bases in between. CDR3 length equals 18 residues.

This clonotype came up many times. The chain joins TRBV14 to TRBJ1-1, with D maybe TRBD1 (5 bases). With 0 bases removed from V and 1 base from J, the gap between germline ends came to 12 bases. Germline V CDR1 and CDR2: SGHDN, FVKESK. The CDR3 runs to 16 residues. Here the CDR3 reads CASSQDFQGGNTEAFF. DNA of the CDR3: TGTGCCAGCAGCCAAGATTTTCAGGGAGGGAACACTGAAGCTTTCTTT.

At least ten counts were recorded for this clonotype. The gene calls are TRBV5-1 and TRBJ2-7; the D gene is possibly TRBD2 (5 bases). The CDR3 is 13 amino acids. With 3 bases removed from V and 1 base from J, the gap between germline ends came to 8 bases. Germline V gives CDR1 SGHRS, CDR2 YFSETQ. This CDR3 reads CASSSGNSYEQYF. Written as DNA, the CDR3 is TGCGCCAGCAGCTCCGGGAATTCCTACGAGCAGTACTTC.

In this sample, this clonotype turned up many times. In nucleotides, the CDR3 is TGTGCCAGCAGCCAATCTATACAGGGGGCGGGGAACACTGAAGCTTTCTTT. Amino acid sequence: CASSQSIQGAGNTEAFF. The chain recombines TRBV16 with TRBJ1-1; 9 bases are shared with TRBD1. The germline V gene encodes CDR1 KGHSY and CDR2 FQNENV. The junction had 6 bases not matched to a gene; V was cut back by 0 bases and J by 1 base. There are 17 residues in the CDR3.

This clonotype was seen at least ten times. This rearrangement joins TRBV30 to TRBJ1-5; the D is unclear. Looked up from germline, CDR1 is GTSNPN and CDR2 is SVGIG (reference sequence). The V and J ends lost 3 bases and 0 bases respectively, with 9 bases between them. This CDR3 contains 14 residues. CDR3 coding DNA: TGTGCCTGGAGAGGTCTAAATAGCAATCAGCCCCAGCATTTT. Translated: CAWRGLNSNQPQHF.

V gene TRBV20-1 combines with J gene TRBJ1-2, with 9 bases matching TRBD1. Germline V CDR1 and CDR2: DFQATT, SNEGSKA (reference sequence). V shed 6 bases, J shed 4 bases, and the junction held 15 bases outside the gene matches. The length of the CDR3 is 16 residues. The CDR3 is CSAPTLGQGRGYGYTF. CDR3 sequence (DNA): TGCAGTGCACCCACACTGGGACAGGGAAGAGGCTATGGCTACACCTTC.

V and J are TRBV4-3 and TRBJ2-5; D might be TRBD2 (6 bases). Trimming took off 5 bases at V and 2 bases at J, with 9 bases between the two ends. In germline, CDR1 is LGHNA, CDR2 YSLEER. The length of the CDR3 is 13 residues. CDR3 in amino acids: CASSSGLQETQYF. The DNA of the CDR3 is TGCGCCAGCAGCAGCGGGCTACAAGAGACCCAGTACTTC.

A word on this clonotype: A far larger clone lies a single base away; this is likely a read error. The V call is TRBV20-1, the J call TRBJ2-5, with D unresolved. Germline V gene data show CDR1 as DFQATT and CDR2 as SNEGSKA (reference sequence). The CDR3 runs to 13 residues. As DNA, the CDR3 is TGCAGCGTTGATGGCGCATACCAAGGGACCCAGTACTTC. Protein: CSVDGAYQGTQYF.

This clonotype was counted ten times or more. The chain combines TRBV6-2 or TRBV6-3 with TRBJ2-3; D gene ambiguous. CDR3 length: 14 residues. Per the germline V gene, CDR1 is MNHEY and CDR2 is SVGEGT. The ends were cut back, 3 bases at V and 0 bases at J, with 7 bases in the middle. The CDR3 region is CASSYDASTDTQYF. The CDR3 DNA sequence: TGTGCCAGCAGTTATGACGCGAGCACAGATACGCAGTATTTT.

This clonotype was seen at least ten times. V and J are TRBV5-6 and TRBJ1-1, with D unresolved. This CDR3 comprises 15 residues. Trimming stripped 4 bases from V and 1 base from J, with 14 bases between. The germline CDR1 and CDR2 sequences are SGHDT and YYEEEE. This CDR3 reads CASSALPKGNTEAFF. CDR3 nucleotide sequence: TGTGCCAGCAGCGCACTCCCCAAGGGGAACACTGAAGCTTTCTTT. The variable domain in full, completed from reference TRBV5-6 and TRBJ1-1, reads DAGVTQSPTHLIKTRGQQVTLRCSPKSGHDTVSWYQQALGQGPQFIFQYYEEEERQRGNFPDRFSGHQFPNYSSELNVNALLLGDSALYLCASSALPKGNTEAFFGQGTRLTVV.

This clonotype occurred a few times. This chain links TRBV15 with TRBJ2-2; TRBD2 agrees at 7 bases. The CDR3 contains 20 residues. With 1 base clipped from V and 1 base from J, the junction kept 15 bases outside the gene matches. CDR1 and CDR2 (germline): LNHNV, YYDKDF (reference sequence). The CDR3 nucleotides are TGTGCCACCAGCAGAGGACCAACTCGGAGCCAGCGGGGGAACACCGGGGAGCTGTTTTTT. This sequence encodes CATSRGPTRSQRGNTGELFF. The full variable domain, with the rest looked up from reference TRBV15 and TRBJ2-2, is DAMVIQNPRYQVTQFGKPVTLSCSQTLNHNVMYWYQQKSSQAPKLLFHYYDKDFNNEADTPDNFQSRRPNTSFCFLDIRSPGLGDTAMYLCATSRGPTRSQRGNTGELFFGEGSRLTVL.

With respect to this clonotype: Mismatch with germline at one junction end may stem from a read error. V usage is TRBV5-1 and J usage is TRBJ2-7; 13 bases match TRBD2. Germline loops: CDR1 SGHRS, CDR2 YFSETQ. The CDR3 has 18 amino acids. The CDR3 reads CASSSEWDGLAGASGQYF. In nucleotides, the CDR3 is TGTGCCAGCAGCTCAGAGTGGGACGGACTAGCGGGAGCCAGCGGACAGTACTTC.

This clonotype has ten or more counts. This chain connects TRBV28 to TRBJ2-3; possibly TRBD1 or TRBD2 for D (5 bases each). This CDR3 contains 15 residues. CDR1 is MDHEN, CDR2 SYDVKM, per germline. V was trimmed by 6 bases and J by 0 bases, leaving 13 bases between them. The CDR3 DNA reads as TGTGCCAGCAGCTCGGGTGGGGACAGCACAGATACGCAGTATTTT. Translation gives CASSSGGDSTDTQYF.